These T cell receptor beta chains were read from a single sample in a study of cytomegalovirus exposure and HLA in healthy donors. Sequencing used immunoSEQ multiplex PCR; TCRdb keeps in-frame clones, though not all of them. The profile shows around 150,000 clones, 76% of them singletons. Sequencing was performed on PBMCs. The receptors were sampled from a young man in good health and CMV-seronegative. CDR3s include the opening cysteine and the closing phenylalanine or tryptophan. A D gene is named only where the DNA matches it firmly. Not every row has a clone size; where given, it reads once, few, many or a size class.

abundance,v_gene,d_gene,j_gene,CDR3aa,CDR3nt
.,TRBV18,TRBD1,TRBJ2-7,CASSPPTGWGGSGYEQYF,TGTGCCAGCTCACCCCCGACAGGGTGGGGTGGGAGTGGGTACGAGCAGTACTTC
.,TRBV5-1,.,TRBJ1-1,CASSLAGENTEAFF,TGCGCCAGCAGCTTGGCTGGAGAGAACACTGAAGCTTTCTTT
.,TRBV6-6,.,TRBJ2-7,CASSLRSYEQYF,TGTGCCAGCAGCCTCCGCTCCTACGAGCAGTACTTC
.,TRBV9,.,TRBJ1-3,CASSVAEGNTIYF,TGTGCCAGCAGCGTAGCTGAGGGAAACACCATATATTTT
.,TRBV7-8,.,TRBJ1-2,CASSTRTNGYTF,TGTGCCAGCAGCACCAGGACAAACGGCTACACCTTC
.,TRBV6-6,.,TRBJ1-1,CASSYSQGKPNTEAFF,TGTGCCAGCAGTTACTCTCAGGGTAAACCGAACACTGAAGCTTTCTTT
.,TRBV5-4,.,TRBJ2-7,CASSSPGGATYEQYF,TGTGCCAGCAGCTCCCCTGGCGGGGCGACCTACGAGCAGTACTTC
.,TRBV7-3,TRBD1,TRBJ2-1,CASSSTGVEQFF,TGTGCCAGCAGCTCGACAGGGGTAGAGCAGTTCTTC
.,TRBV27,TRBD2,TRBJ2-3,CASSLSNAGGRHTQYF,TGTGCCAGCAGTTTATCGAACGCGGGAGGGCGGCATACGCAGTATTTT
.,TRBV5-1,.,TRBJ2-3,CASSLGLRGSTDTQYF,TGCGCCAGCAGCTTGGGGTTGCGGGGTAGCACAGATACGCAGTATTTT
few,TRBV6-5,TRBD1,TRBJ1-1,CASSPGQRNTEAFF,TGTGCCAGCAGTCCGGGACAGAGAAACACTGAAGCTTTCTTT
.,TRBV7-9,.,TRBJ2-7,CASSLDLVYEQYF,TGTGCCAGCAGCTTAGATCTTGTGTACGAGCAGTACTTC
.,TRBV6-6,.,TRBJ2-7,CASSYLQGTYEQYF,TGTGCCAGCAGTTACCTCCAGGGTACTTACGAGCAGTACTTC
.,TRBV29-1,.,TRBJ1-1,CSVYPGQGSRSEAFF,TGCAGCGTTTACCCCGGCCAGGGATCCCGATCTGAAGCTTTCTTT
.,TRBV19,TRBD1,TRBJ1-4,CASSPRTGDVNEKLFF,TGTGCCAGTAGTCCGCGAACAGGGGACGTTAATGAAAAACTGTTTTTT
.,TRBV9,.,TRBJ1-3,CASSVGAGPNSGNTIYF,TGTGCCAGCAGCGTAGGCGCGGGACCGAACTCTGGAAACACCATATATTTT
.,TRBV6-5,.,TRBJ1-2,CASSYSYWSYGYTF,TGTGCCAGCAGTTACTCGTACTGGAGCTATGGCTACACCTTC
.,TRBV19,TRBD2,TRBJ2-3,CASSTGLAEITDTQYF,TGTGCCAGTAGTACCGGACTAGCGGAGATCACAGATACGCAGTATTTT
.,TRBV19,.,TRBJ2-7,CASSMGKSTYEQYF,TGTGCCAGTAGTATGGGCAAGAGCACCTACGAGCAGTACTTC
.,TRBV9,TRBD2,TRBJ2-2,CASSVAQNSGTNTGELFF,TGTGCCAGCAGCGTAGCTCAGAATAGCGGGACGAACACCGGGGAGCTGTTTTTT
.,TRBV7-3,TRBD2,TRBJ2-3,CASSTGGAGAQDTQYF,TGTGCCAGCAGTACGGGAGGGGCAGGGGCCCAGGATACGCAGTATTTT
.,TRBV2,TRBD1,TRBJ1-5,CASRAPRGTGDQPQHF,TGTGCCAGCAGGGCCCCCCGCGGGACAGGGGATCAGCCCCAGCATTTT
few,TRBV30,TRBD1,TRBJ2-5,CAWSTGTGAETQYF,TGTGCCTGGAGTACTGGGACAGGGGCAGAGACCCAGTACTTC
.,TRBV5-1,.,TRBJ2-5,CASSLGQIQETQYF,TGCGCCAGCAGCCTTGGACAGATCCAAGAGACCCAGTACTTC
.,TRBV29-1,TRBD1,TRBJ1-1,CSVLQGKAFF,TGCAGCGTTTTACAGGGGAAAGCTTTCTTT
.,TRBV5-1,.,TRBJ2-1,CASSLQAASSYNEQFF,TGCGCCAGCAGCTTGCAGGCCGCCAGCTCCTACAATGAGCAGTTCTTC
few,TRBV28,.,TRBJ1-2,CASSLTGLRSYGYTF,TGTGCCAGCAGTTTAACGGGGTTAAGAAGCTATGGCTACACCTTC
.,TRBV6-5,.,TRBJ2-7,CASRQGRSLTYEQYF,TGTGCCAGCAGGCAGGGGCGCAGCCTCACCTACGAGCAGTACTTC
.,TRBV7-8,.,TRBJ2-7,CASSLVPSQDTTPGEQYF,TGTGCCAGCAGCTTAGTTCCTTCGCAGGATACTACCCCGGGGGAGCAGTACTTC
.,TRBV4-2,TRBD1,TRBJ1-3,CASSQGQGTGNTIYF,TGTGCCAGCAGCCAGGGACAGGGGACTGGAAACACCATATATTTT
.,TRBV18,.,TRBJ2-7,CASSLQGQQYF,TGTGCCAGCTCACTACAGGGACAGCAGTACTTC
.,TRBV5-4,TRBD1,TRBJ1-2,CASENDRGYVYTF,TGTGCCAGCGAGAACGACAGGGGTTATGTCTACACCTTC
few,TRBV9,TRBD2,TRBJ2-3,CASSVMGLVPDTQYF,TGTGCCAGCAGCGTAATGGGACTAGTTCCAGATACGCAGTATTTT
.,TRBV28,TRBD1,TRBJ1-1,CASSTWTGEAFF,TGTGCCAGCAGTACCTGGACAGGGGAAGCTTTCTTT
.,TRBV2,.,TRBJ2-7,CASSEVSYEQYF,TGTGCCAGCAGTGAAGTCAGCTACGAGCAGTACTTC
.,TRBV28,.,TRBJ1-1,CASTTRITEAFF,TGTGCCAGCACCACGAGGATCACTGAAGCTTTCTTT
.,TRBV2,.,TRBJ1-2,CAGRIQNYGYTF,TGTGCCGGCAGAATTCAAAACTATGGCTACACCTTC
.,TRBV10-3,.,TRBJ1-2,CAINRPGGSYGYTF,TGTGCCATCAACCGACCCGGCGGAAGCTATGGCTACACCTTC
once,TRBV9,TRBD2,TRBJ2-7,CASSLLPGTSGYEQYF,TGTGCCAGCAGCTTACTCCCCGGGACTAGCGGCTACGAGCAGTACTTC
few,TRBV2,.,TRBJ2-7,CASSPAGAYEQYF,TGTGCCAGCAGCCCAGCGGGCGCCTACGAGCAGTACTTC
.,TRBV6-6,TRBD1,TRBJ1-1,CASSPTGMGAFF,TGTGCCAGCAGTCCGACAGGGATGGGGGCTTTCTTT
few,TRBV19,.,TRBJ1-5,CASSIGTRGNQPQHF,TGTGCCAGTAGTATCGGGACACGGGGCAATCAGCCCCAGCATTTT
few,TRBV11-1,TRBD1,TRBJ2-7,CASSLVGTGSYEQYF,TGTGCCAGCAGCTTAGTCGGGACAGGGTCCTACGAGCAGTACTTC
once,TRBV6-5,TRBD1,TRBJ2-7,CASSGPTGEVYEQYF,TGTGCCAGCAGCGGCCCGACAGGGGAGGTCTACGAGCAGTACTTC
.,TRBV19,TRBD1,TRBJ2-7,CASSIRTGTREQYF,TGTGCCAGTAGTATCCGGACAGGGACAAGAGAGCAGTACTTC